Following are 31 T cell receptor beta chains from one sample sequenced in a study of response to subunit inactivated influenza vaccine (dated by TCRdb to between 2018 and 2020). Receptor libraries were prepared by RT-PCR. The sample was run on an Illumina HiSeq 2500. TCRdb handled the public reads itself, with Q25 trimming in fastp and clone calling in MiXCR, and kept productive beta chains. Rows with one shared CDR3 protein collapse into an entry with the most common genes and DNA. This sample comprises about 830,000 distinct CDR3 sequences, under 20% of them detected only once. The ten top clones hold approximately 10% of the sample. Material: PBMCs from blood, obtained 5 days after vaccination. Source of these receptors: a man between 50 and 59 years old who received an inactivated influenza vaccine. Donor details come from another sample of the same person, matched by shared clones.

The chain couples TRBV24-1 to TRBJ2-3, with 7 bases fitting TRBD2. CDR3 length: 17 amino acids. V trimming: 1 base; J trimming: 2 bases; junction bases outside the gene matches: 8. Germline V gives CDR1 KGHDR, CDR2 SFDVKD. CDR3 DNA sequence: TGTGCCACCAGTGATTTTGGTAGCGGGCGAATCACAGATACGCAGTATTTT. This sequence encodes CATSDFGSGRITDTQYF.

V and J are TRBV29-1 and TRBJ2-3, with 7 nucleotides matching TRBD1. The CDR3 extends over 14 amino acids. J gave up 9 bases and V 5 bases, and 14 bases lay outside the gene matches. Looked up from germline, CDR1 is SQVTM and CDR2 is ANQGSEA. The CDR3 sequence: CSVSDRDSMETQYF. DNA for the CDR3: TGCAGCGTTAGTGACAGGGATTCGATGGAGACGCAGTATTTT.

A few counts support this clonotype. Just one base apart from a much larger clone, this may be a read error. The gene calls are TRBV7-2 and TRBJ2-1; no reliable D call. Germline V lookup: CDR1 SGHTA, CDR2 FQGNSA. V dropped 4 bases and J dropped 6 bases, with 4 bases sitting between them. The CDR3 is 11 amino acids. CDR3 amino acids: CASSYFNEQFF. The CDR3 nucleotides are TGTGCCAGCAGCTACTTCAATGAGCAGTTCTTC.

The table lists this clonotype with a few counts. The chain is built from TRBV14 and TRBJ2-1; 11 bases match TRBD2. This CDR3 has 15 residues. Germline V gene data show CDR1 as SGHDN and CDR2 as FVKESK. The ends lost 0 bases at V and 11 bases at J; junction bases unmatched: 6. CDR3 DNA: TGTGCCAGCAGCCAAGATTTGGCTAGCGGGGGGAAGCAGTTCTTC. It specifies CASSQDLASGGKQFF.

This clonotype has more than one count but fewer than ten. The J gene is TRBJ2-3, the V gene TRBV20-1; 11 nucleotides match TRBD2. The CDR3 loop spans 20 amino acids. V was clipped by 3 bases and J by 1 base; unmatched bases: 18. Germline loops: CDR1 DFQATT, CDR2 SNEGSKA (reference sequence). The CDR3 sequence: CSARLPLAGASRWGTDTQYF. In DNA form, the CDR3 reads TGCAGTGCTAGGCTACCACTAGCGGGGGCCTCTCGGTGGGGCACAGATACGCAGTATTTT.

This clonotype was found many times. This chain joins TRBV29-1 and TRBJ2-3, with 7 bases that match TRBD2. Trimming took 4 bases from V and 4 from J; bases not matched to a gene: 8. CDR3 length equals 14 residues. The germline CDR1 and CDR2 sequences are SQVTM and ANQGSEA. The CDR3 loop is CSVGLAGVADTQYF. The CDR3 DNA follows: TGCAGCGTTGGTTTGGCGGGAGTTGCAGATACGCAGTATTTT.

The J gene is TRBJ2-5, the V gene TRBV7-2; 13 nucleotides match TRBD2. The ends lost 1 base at V and 7 bases at J; junction bases unmatched: 6. This CDR3 is 16 amino acids long. The germline gives CDR1 SGHTA, CDR2 FQGNSA. CDR3: CASSLETSGRSGTQYF. The CDR3 DNA sequence: TGTGCCAGCAGCTTAGAGACTAGCGGGAGGTCGGGGACCCAGTACTTC.

This clonotype came up once. The chain couples TRBV28 to TRBJ2-3; 7 bases map to TRBD1. Germline V gene data show CDR1 as MDHEN and CDR2 as SYDVKM. J lost 2 bases, V lost 7 bases, and 6 bases had no gene match. CDR3 length: 14 residues. CDR3 nucleotides: TGTGCCAGCAAAGGGGGCCAACCCACAGATACGCAGTATTTT. This encodes CASKGGQPTDTQYF. Variable domain in full (rest from reference TRBV28 and TRBJ2-3): DVKVTQSSRYLVKRTGEKVFLECVQDMDHENMFWYRQDPGLGLRLIYFSYDVKMKEKGDIPEGYSVSREKKERFSLILESASTNQTSMYLCASKGGQPTDTQYFGPGTRLTVL.

The chain employs TRBV5-1 and TRBJ1-2; no clear D gene. Per the germline V gene, CDR1 is SGHRS and CDR2 is YFSETQ. The CDR3 length is 15 residues. V lost 5 bases, J lost 8 bases, and 22 bases lay in between. The CDR3 loop is CASSSAGRPREGYTF. The CDR3 coding sequence is TGCGCCAGCAGTTCCGCGGGTCGCCCGAGGGAAGGCTACACCTTC.

DNA for the CDR3: TGTGCCAGCATTCCGGGACAGTTTAGCTACGAGCAGTACTTC. Protein product: CASIPGQFSYEQYF. V is TRBV6-1 and J is TRBJ2-7; 7 nucleotides agree with TRBD1. This CDR3 is 14 amino acids long. V dropped 7 bases and J dropped 3; count of bases not matched to a gene: 9. Germline CDR1 and CDR2: MNHNS and SASEGT.

The genes are TRBV20-1 and TRBJ2-3; D might be TRBD1 or TRBD2, each matching 5 bases. CDR1 DFQATT and CDR2 SNEGSKA come from the germline V gene (reference sequence). The length of the CDR3 is 13 residues. V gave up 2 bases and J gave up 0 bases, with 6 bases separating them. CDR3 nucleotide sequence: TGCAGTGCTAGATGGGACAGCACAGATACGCAGTATTTT. This codes for CSARWDSTDTQYF.

The chain joins TRBV9 to TRBJ2-2; maybe TRBD2 (6 bases). CDR3 length: 14 residues. V lost 0 bases, J lost 6 bases, and 9 bases lay in between. CDR1 is SGDLS and CDR2 is YYNGEE in the germline V gene. CDR3 loop: CASSVEPGAGELFF. As DNA, the CDR3 is TGTGCCAGCAGCGTAGAGCCGGGGGCCGGGGAGCTGTTTTTT. The full variable domain, in which reference TRBV9 and TRBJ2-2 provide the parts outside the CDR3, is DSGVTQTPKHLITATGQRVTLRCSPRSGDLSVYWYQQSLDQGLQFLIQYYNGEERAKGNILERFSAQQFPDLHSELNLSSLELGDSALYFCASSVEPGAGELFFGEGSRLTVL.

The genes are TRBV28 and TRBJ2-1, with 11 bases lining up with TRBD2. The germline gives CDR1 MDHEN, CDR2 SYDVKM. V was clipped by 5 bases and J by 5 bases; unmatched bases: 8. CDR3 length: 16 residues. In DNA form, the CDR3 reads TGTGCCAGCAGTCTCATAGCGGGAGGGCTCGACAATGAGCAGTTCTTC. Encoded protein: CASSLIAGGLDNEQFF.

The table lists this clonotype with a few counts. The gene calls are TRBV7-2 and TRBJ2-3, with D unresolved. This CDR3 has 13 amino acids. CDR1 is SGHTA and CDR2 is FQGNSA in the germline V gene. Trimming left V 5 bases short and J 4 bases short, with 10 bases between. The CDR3 region is CASSLFGPDTQYF. CDR3 in DNA: TGTGCCAGCAGCCTTTTTGGTCCAGATACGCAGTATTTT.

The chain links TRBV27 to TRBJ2-1; 9 positions agree with TRBD2. V lost 2 bases, J lost 5 bases, and 7 bases stayed unmatched. Germline assignment: CDR1 MNHEY and CDR2 SMNVEV (reference sequence). The CDR3 has 16 amino acids. The CDR3 is CASSLTVGLANNEQFF. The DNA of the CDR3 is TGTGCCAGCAGTTTAACGGTGGGACTAGCCAACAATGAGCAGTTCTTC.

This clonotype was found a few times. J is TRBJ2-7 and V is TRBV20-1; D remains ambiguous. With 4 bases removed from V and 2 bases from J, the gap between germline ends came to 3 bases. This CDR3 is built from 10 residues. CDR1 and CDR2 (germline): DFQATT, SNEGSKA (reference sequence). CDR3 in DNA: TGCAGTGCTAAAGCCTACGAGCAGTACTTC. It encodes CSAKAYEQYF.

J is TRBJ2-3 and V is TRBV20-1; 9 nucleotides align to TRBD2. Germline values: CDR1 DFQATT, CDR2 SNEGSKA (reference sequence). J was trimmed by 4 bases and V by 3 bases; bases with no gene match: 8. The CDR3 is 15 residues long. CDR3 nucleotide sequence: TGCAGTGCTAGCTACCCGGGACTAGCTTCAGATACGCAGTATTTT. Amino acids: CSASYPGLASDTQYF.

The J gene is TRBJ2-3, the V gene TRBV7-2; a weak D match, TRBD2 (5 bases). Germline V gives CDR1 SGHTA, CDR2 FQGNSA. The germline V and J ends were trimmed by 2 bases and 4 bases, with 13 bases remaining between them. The CDR3 spans 15 residues. The CDR3 DNA reads TGTGCCAGCAGCTTAAGAGGAGGCGGACCAGATACGCAGTATTTT. The encoded protein is CASSLRGGGPDTQYF. Filled out from reference TRBV7-2 and TRBJ2-3, the complete variable domain reads GAGVSQSPSNKVTEKGKDVELRCDPISGHTALYWYRQSLGQGLEFLIYFQGNSAPDKSGLPSDRFSAERTGGSVSTLTIQRTQQEDSAVYLCASSLRGGGPDTQYFGPGTRLTVL.

The chain combines TRBV4-1 with TRBJ1-2; 7 bases fit TRBD1. This CDR3 is 17 amino acids long. Trimming at V came to 0 bases and at J to 11 bases, leaving 18 bases not matched to a gene. CDR1 is MGHRA, CDR2 YSYEKL, per germline. The CDR3 DNA reads as TGCGCCAGCAGCCAAGATTCCTGGACAGGAACTCCAAGCCGGTACACCTTC. It yields the protein CASSQDSWTGTPSRYTF.

The rearrangement joins TRBV25-1 to TRBJ2-7; maybe TRBD1 (6 bases). V lost 10 bases and J 3 bases, leaving 19 bases between the germline ends. The CDR3 has 14 amino acids. Germline V gene lookup returns CDR1 MGHDK and CDR2 SYGVNS. CDR3 residues: CATIGHRGYYEQYF. DNA for the CDR3: TGTGCCACCATAGGCCATAGGGGGTACTACGAGCAGTACTTC.

This clonotype appeared a few times. The rearrangement links TRBV6-2 or TRBV6-3 to TRBJ2-5; possibly TRBD1 for D (6 bases). V lost 6 bases and J lost 2, with 13 bases in between. Germline loops: CDR1 MNHEY, CDR2 SVGEGT. This CDR3 has 14 residues. CDR3 sequence (DNA): TGTGCCAGCAGAAGACAGGCCGGTCAAGAGACCCAGTACTTC. Its translation: CASRRQAGQETQYF.

The V gene is TRBV14, the J gene TRBJ1-1; no clear D gene. The CDR3 extends over 15 amino acids. Germline CDR1 reads SGHDN; CDR2 reads FVKESK. V shed 2 bases and J shed 1 base, with 11 bases lying between them. CDR3 in amino acids: CASSQMWQENTEAFF. CDR3 DNA sequence: TGTGCCAGCAGCCAAATGTGGCAGGAGAACACTGAAGCTTTCTTT.

J is TRBJ2-5 and V is TRBV5-1, with a possible D match to TRBD1 (5 bases). The CDR3 contains 16 residues. Germline V lookup: CDR1 SGHRS, CDR2 YFSETQ. Trimming left V 0 bases short and J 5 bases short, with 17 bases between. In nucleotides, the CDR3 is TGCGCCAGCAGCTTGGCCAACCAGGGAAGTCGGGAGACCCAGTACTTC. This codes for CASSLANQGSRETQYF.

The chain recombines TRBV6-5 with TRBJ1-2; D unclear. Germline V CDR1 and CDR2: MNHEY, SVGAGI. V lost 2 bases to trimming and J lost 4 bases, with 17 bases between them. The CDR3 runs 16 residues. The CDR3 region has the DNA TGTGCCAGCAGTTACGTCCAGGCGGGCTTTCCCTATGGCTACACCTTC. Translation: CASSYVQAGFPYGYTF.

This chain links TRBV6-6 with TRBJ1-1; possible D gene TRBD1, 5 bases. Germline V gene data show CDR1 as MNHNY and CDR2 as SVGAGI (reference sequence). Trimming stripped 5 bases from V and 3 bases from J, with 10 bases between. The CDR3 contains 13 residues. Written as DNA, the CDR3 is TGTGCCAGCAGTAATACAGGTTACACTGAAGCTTTCTTT. Its protein product is CASSNTGYTEAFF.

This clonotype came up a few times. The chain couples TRBV6-1 to TRBJ2-2; a weak D match, TRBD2 (5 bases). Germline V lookup: CDR1 MNHNS, CDR2 SASEGT. This CDR3 has 14 residues. The V end was cut by 6 bases, the J end by 3 bases, with 11 bases between. CDR3 coding DNA: TGTGCCAGCAGACGGGGAATGGACACCGGGGAGCTGTTTTTT. As protein: CASRRGMDTGELFF.

The chain is built from TRBV20-1 and TRBJ2-5; 10 nucleotides align to TRBD2. The CDR3 length is 12 residues. Trimming removed 5 bases from V and 5 bases from J; junction bases left unmatched: 2. CDR1 and CDR2 from the germline V gene are DFQATT and SNEGSKA (reference sequence). The CDR3 DNA reads TGCAGTGCTCTGACTAGCGGGGAGACCCAGTACTTC. Translation gives CSALTSGETQYF.

The chain joins TRBV4-2 to TRBJ2-1; 12 bases agree with TRBD1. This CDR3 contains 17 residues. Germline V lookup: CDR1 LGHNA, CDR2 YNFKEQ. Trimming took 7 bases from V and 1 from J; bases not matched to a gene: 8. The CDR3 protein is CASKGQGASLSYNEQFF. The CDR3 nucleotides are TGTGCCAGCAAGGGACAGGGGGCGAGCTTATCCTACAATGAGCAGTTCTTC.

The chain employs TRBV10-3 and TRBJ1-1; the D is unclear. Deletions cut 6 bases from V and 11 bases from J, with 16 bases between. Germline-derived CDR1 and CDR2 are ENHRY and SYGVKD. There are 12 residues in the CDR3. Written as DNA, the CDR3 is TGTGCCATCAGAGGACCTAAGGGAGGGGCTTTCTTT. Its protein product is CAIRGPKGGAFF.

This clonotype has at least ten counts. This sequence joins TRBV29-1 and TRBJ1-2; 7 nucleotides match TRBD1. This CDR3 has 12 amino acids. The V gene's germline CDR1 is SQVTM and CDR2 ANQGSEA. Germline trimming cut 6 bases from V and 7 bases from J; bases unmatched to any gene: 8. The CDR3 here is CSVATGYGGYTF. CDR3 nucleotides: TGCAGCGTCGCGACAGGGTACGGTGGCTACACCTTC.

The chain is built from TRBV10-3 and TRBJ1-4; weak D call: TRBD1 (5 bases). The V end was cut by 0 bases, the J end by 3 bases, with 5 bases between. This CDR3 is 14 amino acids long. Germline values: CDR1 ENHRY, CDR2 SYGVKD. The CDR3 DNA follows: TGTGCCATCAGTGAGTCGGGACCTAATGAAAAACTGTTTTTT. Residues: CAISESGPNEKLFF.